The T cell receptor beta chain under discussion was sequenced for a study of control samples from healthy donors and cancer patients. Clones were sequenced by immunoSEQ multiplex PCR, and TCRdb holds only the in-frame ones, with some missing. The sample consists of 170,000 or so clones, around 94% of them appearing once. The CDR3 spans 14 residues. Germline CDR1 MNHEY, CDR2 SMNVEV (reference sequence). V gave up 2 bases and J gave up 7 bases, with 12 bases separating them. This receptor was obtained from a woman under 30 in good health. Sequenced sample: blood. V and J are TRBV27 and TRBJ1-5; D might be TRBD1 (5 bases). The CDR3 spells CASSLLGGGQPQHF. In DNA form, the CDR3 reads TGTGCCAGCAGTTTACTTGGGGGAGGCCAGCCCCAGCATTTT.